The sequence of this TCR beta chain was determined in a study of blood T cells in healthy people across ages. Germline V CDR1 and CDR2: SGHRS, YFSETQ. This CDR3 region has 15 residues. After removal of 0 bases from V and 5 bases from J, the junction contained 6 bases not matched to a gene. This clonotype was seen only a few times. Staff drew roughly 10 milliliters of peripheral blood from each donor. Sample-barcoded 5' priming and a J-beta primer mix drove a second PCR of roughly 6 to 12 cycles. TCRdb re-derived calls from the 5' RACE reads in MiXCR, one entry per CDR3 protein. Of 600,000 to 850,000 distinct CDR3 sequences listed, roughly 25% are singletons. These data were also reused for a study on T cells of mothers and their children. That paper notes: When mothers and children were related, their normalized repertoire overlap, which was always slightly higher, did not differ significantly from that of unrelated pairs.

The V and J genes are TRBV5-1 and TRBJ1-1; 8 bases match TRBD1. This receptor was identified in a boy under 18 in good health. Specimen: blood. The CDR3 here is CASSLVGQGATEAFF. The CDR3 coding sequence is TGCGCCAGCAGCTTGGTGGGCCAGGGGGCGACTGAAGCTTTCTTT.